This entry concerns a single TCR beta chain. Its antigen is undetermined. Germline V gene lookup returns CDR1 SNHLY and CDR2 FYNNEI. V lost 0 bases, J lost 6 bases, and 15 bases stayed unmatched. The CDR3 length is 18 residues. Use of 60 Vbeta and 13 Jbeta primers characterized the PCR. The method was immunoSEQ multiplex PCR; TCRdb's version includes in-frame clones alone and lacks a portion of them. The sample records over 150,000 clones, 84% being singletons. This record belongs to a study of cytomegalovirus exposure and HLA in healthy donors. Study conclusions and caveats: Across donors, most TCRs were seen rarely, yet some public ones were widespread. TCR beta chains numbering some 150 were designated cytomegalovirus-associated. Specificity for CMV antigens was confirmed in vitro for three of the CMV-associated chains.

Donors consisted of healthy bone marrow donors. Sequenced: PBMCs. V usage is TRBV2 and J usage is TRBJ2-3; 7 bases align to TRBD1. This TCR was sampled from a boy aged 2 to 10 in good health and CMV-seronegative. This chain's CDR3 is CASSEAPGAGGSTDTQYF. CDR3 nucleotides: TGTGCCAGCAGTGAAGCGCCAGGGGCAGGGGGTAGTACGGATACGCAGTATTTT.